This TCR beta chain stems from a study of T cell repertoires in cytomegalovirus infection. V lost 6 bases to trimming and J lost 6 bases, with 15 bases between them. This CDR3 is built from 14 residues. Per the germline V gene, CDR1 is MNHEY and CDR2 is SVGAGI. One entry per CDR3 protein, called by TCRdb with MiXCR from the reads. Found here are some 700,000 distinct CDR3 sequences, around 31% of them singletons; the top ten hold 15% to 20%. Of note for this clonotype: Its target is not known.

V and J are TRBV6-5 and TRBJ2-1; possible D gene TRBD2, 5 bases. Material: cultured PBMCs, obtained from culture after CMV antigen stimulation. The TCR was taken from a human donor in good health (CMV status not recorded). Some clones in this sample may be carry-over from other donors' samples. The CDR3 DNA reads as TGTGCCAGCAGAGGGCTAGCCCTACTCAATGAGCAGTTCTTC. Amino acid sequence: CASRGLALLNEQFF.